This TCR beta chain was profiled in a study of T cell changes during pregnancy in multiple sclerosis. The CDR3 has 14 amino acids. Trimming removed 0 bases at V and 4 bases at J, with 9 bases between. CDR1 is LGHNA and CDR2 is YNFKEQ in the germline V gene. Produced via immunoSEQ multiplex PCR; TCRdb's table is partial and in-frame only. The sample includes around 30,000 clones, approximately 89% of them seen just once. V gene TRBV4-2 combines with J gene TRBJ1-2; unclear D gene. The sample was CD8+ T cells from peripheral blood mononuclear cells, taken in the second trimester of pregnancy. This receptor was identified in a female donor with multiple sclerosis, enrolled in a pregnancy study. The CDR3 here is CASSQDRGSYGYTF. The CDR3 DNA reads as TGTGCCAGCAGCCAAGATCGGGGTAGCTATGGCTACACCTTC.